This T cell receptor (beta chain) stems from a study of blood T cell repertoires in COVID-19. Looking at the study overall: Researchers got acute and convalescent COVID-19 samples from the United States, Italy and Spain.

The sample holds one count of this clone. Germline V gene data show CDR1 as LNHDA and CDR2 as SQIVND (reference sequence). CDR3 length: 15 amino acids. The ends lost 5 bases at V and 5 bases at J; junction bases unmatched: 9. Measured with immunoSEQ multiplex PCR; TCRdb has only the in-frame clones, and not every one. The table lists roughly 230,000 clones, 85% of them singletons. Seattle-derived patients entered the study during active infection and were followed longitudinally. V and J are TRBV19 and TRBJ2-7; 10 nucleotides align to TRBD1. The receptor was isolated from a man aged 45-65 years with COVID-19, enrolled during active disease. The sequencing sample was made of peripheral blood. CDR3 coding DNA: TGTGCCAGTAGTTTCCCGGGACAGGGGCTGCACGAGCAGTACTTC. Protein: CASSFPGQGLHEQYF. Using reference TRBV19 and TRBJ2-7 for the parts outside the CDR3, the full variable domain is DGGITQSPKYLFRKEGQNVTLSCEQNLNHDAMYWYRQDPGQGLRLIYYSQIVNDFQKGDIAEGYSVSREKKESFPLTVTSAQKNPTAFYLCASSFPGQGLHEQYFGPGTRLTVT.